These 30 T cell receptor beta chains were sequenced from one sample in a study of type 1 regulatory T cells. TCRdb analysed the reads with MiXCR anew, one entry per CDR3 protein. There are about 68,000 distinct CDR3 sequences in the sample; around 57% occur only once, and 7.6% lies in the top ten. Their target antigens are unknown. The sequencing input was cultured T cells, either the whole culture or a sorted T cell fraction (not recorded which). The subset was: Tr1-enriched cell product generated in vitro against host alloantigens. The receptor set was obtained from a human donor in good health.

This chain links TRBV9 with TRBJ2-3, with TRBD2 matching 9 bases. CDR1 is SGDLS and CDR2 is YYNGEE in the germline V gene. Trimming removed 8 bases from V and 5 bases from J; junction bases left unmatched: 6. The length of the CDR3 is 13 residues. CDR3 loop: CASRAGGGDTQYF. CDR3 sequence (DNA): TGTGCCAGTAGAGCGGGAGGAGGAGATACGCAGTATTTT.

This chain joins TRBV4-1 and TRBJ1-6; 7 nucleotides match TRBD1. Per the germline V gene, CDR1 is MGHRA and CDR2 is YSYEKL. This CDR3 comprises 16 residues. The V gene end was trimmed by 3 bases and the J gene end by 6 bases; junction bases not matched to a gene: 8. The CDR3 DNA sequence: TGCGCCAGCAGCCAGGCCTCGGGACAGAGTAATTCACCCCTCCACTTT. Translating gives CASSQASGQSNSPLHF.

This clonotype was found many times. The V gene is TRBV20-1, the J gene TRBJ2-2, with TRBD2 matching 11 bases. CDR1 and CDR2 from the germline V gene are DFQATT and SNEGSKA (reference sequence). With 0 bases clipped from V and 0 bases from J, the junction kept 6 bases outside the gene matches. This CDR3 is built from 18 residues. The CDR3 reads CSARDGTSGSTNTGELFF. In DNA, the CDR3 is TGCAGTGCTAGAGATGGTACTAGCGGGAGCACGAACACCGGGGAGCTGTTTTTT.

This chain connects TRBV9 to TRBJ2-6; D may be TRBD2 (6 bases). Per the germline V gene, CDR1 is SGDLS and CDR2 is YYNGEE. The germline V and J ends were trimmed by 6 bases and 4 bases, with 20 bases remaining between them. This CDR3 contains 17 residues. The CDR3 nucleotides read TGTGCCAGCAACCAAGCCCGGCGGGGACCCGGGGCCAACGTCCTGACTTTC. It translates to CASNQARRGPGANVLTF.

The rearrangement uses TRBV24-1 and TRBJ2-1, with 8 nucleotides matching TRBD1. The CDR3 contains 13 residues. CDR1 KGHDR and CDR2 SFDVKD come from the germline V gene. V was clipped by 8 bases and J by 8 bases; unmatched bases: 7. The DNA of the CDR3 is TGTGCCACCACCGGACAGGGCAGGGATGAGCAGTTCTTC. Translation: CATTGQGRDEQFF.

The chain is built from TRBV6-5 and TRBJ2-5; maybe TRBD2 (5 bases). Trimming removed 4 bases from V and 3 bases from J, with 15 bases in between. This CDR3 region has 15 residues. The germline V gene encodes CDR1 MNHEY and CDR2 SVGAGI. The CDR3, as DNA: TGTGCCAGCAGTTTGAGGAGGTATATGGAAGAGACCCAGTACTTC. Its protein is CASSLRRYMEETQYF.

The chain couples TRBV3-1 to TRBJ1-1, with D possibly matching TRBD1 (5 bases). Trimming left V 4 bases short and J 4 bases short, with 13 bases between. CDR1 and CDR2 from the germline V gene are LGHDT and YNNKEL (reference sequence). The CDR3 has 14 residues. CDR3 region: CASSRGQGTTEAFF. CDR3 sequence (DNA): TGTGCCAGCAGCCGCGGACAAGGGACCACTGAAGCTTTCTTT.

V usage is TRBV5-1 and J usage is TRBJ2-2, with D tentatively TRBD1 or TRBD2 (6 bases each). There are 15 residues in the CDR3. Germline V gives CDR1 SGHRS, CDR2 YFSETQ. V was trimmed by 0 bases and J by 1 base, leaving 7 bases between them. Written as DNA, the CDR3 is TGCGCCAGCAGCTTGGAGGGGGGGAACACCGGGGAGCTGTTTTTT. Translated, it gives CASSLEGGNTGELFF.

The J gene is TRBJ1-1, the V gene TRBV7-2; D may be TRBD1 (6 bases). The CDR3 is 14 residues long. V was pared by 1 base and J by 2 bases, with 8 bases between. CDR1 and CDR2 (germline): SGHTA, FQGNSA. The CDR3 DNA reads TGTGCCAGCAGCTTAGACAGGGCTAACACTGAAGCTTTCTTT. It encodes CASSLDRANTEAFF.

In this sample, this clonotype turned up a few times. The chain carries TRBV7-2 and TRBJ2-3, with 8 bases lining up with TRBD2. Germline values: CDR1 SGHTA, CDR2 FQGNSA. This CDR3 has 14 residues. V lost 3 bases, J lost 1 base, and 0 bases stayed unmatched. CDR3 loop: CASSFSGGTDTQYF. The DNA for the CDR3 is TGTGCCAGCAGCTTTAGCGGGGGCACAGATACGCAGTATTTT. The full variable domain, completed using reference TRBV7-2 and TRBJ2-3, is GAGVSQSPSNKVTEKGKDVELRCDPISGHTALYWYRQSLGQGLEFLIYFQGNSAPDKSGLPSDRFSAERTGGSVSTLTIQRTQQEDSAVYLCASSFSGGTDTQYFGPGTRLTVL.

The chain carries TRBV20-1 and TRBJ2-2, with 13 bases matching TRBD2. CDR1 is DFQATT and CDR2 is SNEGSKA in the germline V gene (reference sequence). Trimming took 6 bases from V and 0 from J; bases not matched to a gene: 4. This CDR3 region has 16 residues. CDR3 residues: CSARTSGRANTGELFF. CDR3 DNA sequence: TGCAGTGCCCGGACTAGCGGGAGAGCGAACACCGGGGAGCTGTTTTTT.

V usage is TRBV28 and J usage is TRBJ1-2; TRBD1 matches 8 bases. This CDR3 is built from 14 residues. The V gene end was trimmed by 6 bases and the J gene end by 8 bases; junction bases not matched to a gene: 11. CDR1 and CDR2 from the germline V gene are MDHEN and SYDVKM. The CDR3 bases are TGTGCCAGCAGCCACAGGGACAGGTCTTGGGGCTACACCTTC. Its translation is CASSHRDRSWGYTF.

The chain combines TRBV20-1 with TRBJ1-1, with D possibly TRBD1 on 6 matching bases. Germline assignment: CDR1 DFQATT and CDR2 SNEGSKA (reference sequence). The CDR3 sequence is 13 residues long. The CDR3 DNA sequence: TGCAGCGCGCAACAGGGAAGGAGTACTGAAGCTTTCTTT. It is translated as CSAQQGRSTEAFF.

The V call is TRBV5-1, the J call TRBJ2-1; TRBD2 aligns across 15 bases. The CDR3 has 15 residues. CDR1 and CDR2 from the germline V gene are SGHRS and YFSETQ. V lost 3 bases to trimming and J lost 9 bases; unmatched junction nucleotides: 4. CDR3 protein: CASSSGLAGGLEQFF. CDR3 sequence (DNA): TGCGCCAGCAGCTCCGGACTAGCGGGAGGGCTTGAGCAGTTCTTC.

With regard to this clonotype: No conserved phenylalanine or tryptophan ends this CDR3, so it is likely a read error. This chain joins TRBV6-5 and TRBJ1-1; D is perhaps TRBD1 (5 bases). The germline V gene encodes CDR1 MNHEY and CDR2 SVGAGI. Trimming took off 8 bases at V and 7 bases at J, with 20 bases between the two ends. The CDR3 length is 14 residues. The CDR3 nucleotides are TGTGCCAGCCTTACCCCCACGAGGGGCGGTGAAGCTTTCTCT. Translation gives CASLTPTRGGEAFS.

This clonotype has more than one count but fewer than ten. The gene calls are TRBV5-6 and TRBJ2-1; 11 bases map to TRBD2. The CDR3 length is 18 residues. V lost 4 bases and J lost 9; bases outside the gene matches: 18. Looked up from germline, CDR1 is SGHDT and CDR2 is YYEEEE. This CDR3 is CASSELAGVFRTLTEQFF. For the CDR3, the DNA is TGTGCCAGCAGCGAACTAGCGGGAGTGTTTAGGACTCTAACTGAGCAGTTCTTC.

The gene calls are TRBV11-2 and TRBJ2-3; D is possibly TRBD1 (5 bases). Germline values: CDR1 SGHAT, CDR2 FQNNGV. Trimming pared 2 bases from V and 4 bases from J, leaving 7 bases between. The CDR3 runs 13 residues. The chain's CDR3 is CASSLSGSDTQYF. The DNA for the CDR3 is TGTGCCAGCAGCTTATCAGGGTCAGATACGCAGTATTTT.

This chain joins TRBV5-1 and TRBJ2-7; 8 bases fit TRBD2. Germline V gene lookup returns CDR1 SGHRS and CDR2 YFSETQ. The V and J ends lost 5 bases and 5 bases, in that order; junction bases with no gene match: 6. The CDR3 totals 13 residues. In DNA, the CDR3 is TGCGCCAGCAGGCGGGAGGCGGTCAACGAGCAGTACTTC. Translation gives CASRREAVNEQYF.

CDR3 sequence: CASSPPPREGYYNEQFF. In nucleotides, the CDR3 is TGTGCCAGCAGCCCCCCTCCGCGGGAGGGTTACTACAATGAGCAGTTCTTC. The rearrangement uses TRBV14 and TRBJ2-1; 9 bases agree with TRBD2. V shed 4 bases and J 3 bases; nucleotides not matched to a gene: 10. The length of the CDR3 is 17 residues. Germline values: CDR1 SGHDN, CDR2 FVKESK.

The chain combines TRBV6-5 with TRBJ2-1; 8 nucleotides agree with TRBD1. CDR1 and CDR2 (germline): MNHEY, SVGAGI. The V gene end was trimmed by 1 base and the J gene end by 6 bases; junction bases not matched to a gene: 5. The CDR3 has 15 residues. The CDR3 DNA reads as TGTGCCAGCAGTTACTGGACAGGGATGGTCAATGAGCAGTTCTTC. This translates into CASSYWTGMVNEQFF.

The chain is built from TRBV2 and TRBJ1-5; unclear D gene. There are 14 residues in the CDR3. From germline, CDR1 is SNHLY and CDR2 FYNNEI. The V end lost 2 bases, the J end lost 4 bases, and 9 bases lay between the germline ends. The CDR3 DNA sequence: TGTGCCAGCAGTGAATTAGAGGAAAATCAGCCCCAGCATTTT. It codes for CASSELEENQPQHF.

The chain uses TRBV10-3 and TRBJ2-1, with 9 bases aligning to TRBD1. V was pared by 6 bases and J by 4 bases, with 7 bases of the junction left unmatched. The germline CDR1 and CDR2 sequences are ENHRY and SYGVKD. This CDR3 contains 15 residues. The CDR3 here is CAIRRDRGYYNEQFF. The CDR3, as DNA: TGTGCCATCAGGAGAGACAGGGGGTATTACAATGAGCAGTTCTTC.

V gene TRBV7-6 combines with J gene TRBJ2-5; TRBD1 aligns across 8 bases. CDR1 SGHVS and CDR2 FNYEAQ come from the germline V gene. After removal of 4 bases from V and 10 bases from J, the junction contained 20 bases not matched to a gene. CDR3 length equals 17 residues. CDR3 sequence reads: CASSSNRTRGRRRDQYF. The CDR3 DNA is TGTGCCAGCAGCTCGAACCGGACCAGGGGGCGCAGAAGGGACCAGTACTTC.

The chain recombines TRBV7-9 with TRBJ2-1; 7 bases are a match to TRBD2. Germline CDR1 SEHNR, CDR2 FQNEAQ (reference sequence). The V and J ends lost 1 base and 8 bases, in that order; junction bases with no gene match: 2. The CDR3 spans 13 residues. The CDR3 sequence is CASSLDRGDEQFF. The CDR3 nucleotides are TGTGCCAGCAGCTTAGATCGGGGGGATGAGCAGTTCTTC.

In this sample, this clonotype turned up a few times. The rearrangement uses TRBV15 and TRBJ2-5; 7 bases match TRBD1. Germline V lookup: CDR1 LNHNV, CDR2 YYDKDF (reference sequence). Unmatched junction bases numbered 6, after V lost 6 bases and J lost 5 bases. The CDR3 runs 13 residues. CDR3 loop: CATRASDRETQYF. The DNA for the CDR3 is TGTGCCACCAGAGCATCGGACAGGGAGACCCAGTACTTC.

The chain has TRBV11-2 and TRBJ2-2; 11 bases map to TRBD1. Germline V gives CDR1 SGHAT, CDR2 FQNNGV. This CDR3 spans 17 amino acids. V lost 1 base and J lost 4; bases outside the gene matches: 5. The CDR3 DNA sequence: TGTGCCAGCAGCTTAGTCGCCGGGACAGGGGGCACCGGGGAGCTGTTTTTT. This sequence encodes CASSLVAGTGGTGELFF.

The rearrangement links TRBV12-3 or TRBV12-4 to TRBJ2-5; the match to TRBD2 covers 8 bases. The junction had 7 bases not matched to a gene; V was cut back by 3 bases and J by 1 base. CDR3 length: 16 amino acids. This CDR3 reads CASSFSGKRSQETQYF. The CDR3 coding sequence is TGTGCCAGCAGTTTTAGCGGGAAACGATCCCAAGAGACCCAGTACTTC.

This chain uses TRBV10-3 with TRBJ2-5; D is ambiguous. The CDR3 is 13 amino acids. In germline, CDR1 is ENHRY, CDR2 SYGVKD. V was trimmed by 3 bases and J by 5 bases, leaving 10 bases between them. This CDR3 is CAISDRNSETQYF. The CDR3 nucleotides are TGTGCCATCAGTGATCGCAATTCCGAGACCCAGTACTTC.

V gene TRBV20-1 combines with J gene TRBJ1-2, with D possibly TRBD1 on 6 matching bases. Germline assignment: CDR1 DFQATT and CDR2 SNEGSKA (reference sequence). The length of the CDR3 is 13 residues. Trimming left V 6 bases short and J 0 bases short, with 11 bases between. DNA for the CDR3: TGCAGTGCCCCAGGGGCGACTAACTATGGCTACACCTTC. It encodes CSAPGATNYGYTF.

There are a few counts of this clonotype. CDR3 residues: CASGLGRLAAYEQYF. The CDR3 DNA reads as TGCGCCAGCGGCCTTGGACGGCTAGCGGCCTACGAGCAGTACTTC. This sequence joins TRBV10-1 and TRBJ2-7; 7 positions match TRBD2. The CDR3 is 15 amino acids. Germline loops: CDR1 WNHNN, CDR2 SYGVQD (reference sequence). Losses at the gene ends were 8 bases for V and 2 bases for J; bases not matched to a gene: 12.